The clone carrying this T cell receptor (beta chain) was counted a single time. Its antigen is not identified. These data originate in a study of T cells in Graves' hyperthyroidism and ophthalmopathy. The study based diagnoses on clinical symptoms, serum thyroxine and TRAb, thyroid ultrasound and orbital computed tomography. The CDR3 extends over 14 amino acids. The V end was cut by 5 bases, the J end by 6 bases, with 16 bases between. From germline, CDR1 is SGHTA and CDR2 FQGTGA. Study results and caveats: Blood also showed most of the thyroid clonotypes that were expanded above 0.001.

Amplification targeted TCR beta CDR3 regions from RNA transcripts. Initially, a first-round RT-PCR of the TCR CDR3 employed the HTBI primer set. TCRdb re-called the multiplex PCR reads with MiXCR, one entry per CDR3 protein. The table includes 450,000 to 700,000 distinct CDR3 sequences, under 60% detected once. The V call is TRBV7-3, the J call TRBJ2-5, with TRBD2 as a possible D gene (7 bases). The receptor was isolated from an adult woman with Graves' disease, either hyperthyroidism or ophthalmopathy (not recorded which). The specimen was peripheral blood or thyroid tissue (not recorded which). The CDR3 sequence is CASSLWGGGKTQYF. Here the CDR3 DNA reads TGTGCCAGCAGCCTTTGGGGGGGCGGGAAGACCCAGTACTTC.